Listed below are T cell receptor beta chains from one sample, sequenced in a study of T cell responses to AZD1222 COVID-19 vaccine. TCRdb keeps only in-frame clones here, not all; method: immunoSEQ multiplex PCR. This sample has some 180,000 clones; around 90% occur once, and the top ten carry 0.85% to 1.1%. Sequencing was performed on peripheral blood, taken 28 days after the second AZD1222 dose. The receptors come from an adult who received the AZD1222 COVID-19 vaccine. CDR3s include the opening cysteine and the closing phenylalanine or tryptophan. Fields, in order: D gene, V gene, J gene, clone size, CDR3 DNA, CDR3 protein. The D gene is left open where the match is weak. Expanded clones get a size class; other rows say once, few or many, or leave the size out.

D: TRBD2
V: TRBV2
J: TRBJ2-7
size: NA
DNA: TGTGCCAGCAGTTCCGGACTAGCGGGGGGGTACTACGAGCAGTACTTC
CDR3: CASSSGLAGGYYEQYF

D: NA
V: TRBV11-2
J: TRBJ2-7
size: NA
DNA: TGTGCCAGCAAGGACATCAACGAGCAGTACTTC
CDR3: CASKDINEQYF

D: NA
V: TRBV18
J: TRBJ1-4
size: NA
DNA: TGTGCCAGCTCCCGGGATCTTAATGAAAAACTGTTTTTT
CDR3: CASSRDLNEKLFF

D: NA
V: TRBV7-6
J: TRBJ2-1
size: NA
DNA: TGTGCCAGCAGCTTAACAGGGACTTTTTACAATGAGCAGTTCTTC
CDR3: CASSLTGTFYNEQFF

D: NA
V: TRBV9
J: TRBJ2-1
size: NA
DNA: TGTGCCAGCAGCGTACAGGGTAAGGTCTACAATGAGCAGTTCTTC
CDR3: CASSVQGKVYNEQFF

D: NA
V: TRBV6-6
J: TRBJ1-1
size: once
DNA: TGTGCCAGCAGTTACTCCAAACCTGGGACTGAAGCTTTCTTT
CDR3: CASSYSKPGTEAFF

D: NA
V: TRBV2
J: TRBJ2-2
size: few
DNA: TGTGCCAGCAGTGAACATAACACCGGGGAGCTGTTTTTT
CDR3: CASSEHNTGELFF

D: NA
V: TRBV27
J: TRBJ2-2
size: NA
DNA: TGTGCCAGCAGTTCCTCCCACCCCCGGACCTTCACCGGGGAGCTGTTTTTT
CDR3: CASSSSHPRTFTGELFF

D: TRBD1
V: TRBV7-8
J: TRBJ2-3
size: NA
DNA: TGTGCCAGCAGCATAGGGACAGTTATCACAGATACGCAGTATTTT
CDR3: CASSIGTVITDTQYF

D: TRBD1
V: TRBV14
J: TRBJ2-7
size: NA
DNA: TGTGCCAGCAGCCAAGATACAGGGGCGAGCTCCTACGAGCAGTACTTC
CDR3: CASSQDTGASSYEQYF

D: NA
V: TRBV19
J: TRBJ1-2
size: NA
DNA: TGTGCCAGCCGCCGGGGGGGTGGCTACACCTTC
CDR3: CASRRGGGYTF

D: NA
V: TRBV5-5
J: TRBJ1-5
size: NA
DNA: TGTGCCAGCAGCTTGGGGGACGTGCCCCAGCATTTT
CDR3: CASSLGDVPQHF

D: NA
V: TRBV27
J: TRBJ1-5
size: NA
DNA: TGTGCCAGCAGTTTGGGGGTTAGCAATCAGCCCCAGCATTTT
CDR3: CASSLGVSNQPQHF